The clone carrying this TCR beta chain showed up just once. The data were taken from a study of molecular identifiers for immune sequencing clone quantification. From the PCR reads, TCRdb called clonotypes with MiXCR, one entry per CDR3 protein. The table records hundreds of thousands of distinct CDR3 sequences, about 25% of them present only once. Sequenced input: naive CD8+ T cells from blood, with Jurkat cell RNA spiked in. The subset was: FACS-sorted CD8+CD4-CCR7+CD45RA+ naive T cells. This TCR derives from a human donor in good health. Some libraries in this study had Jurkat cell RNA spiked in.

The CDR3 here is CASSQEYLGTYQYF. The CDR3 bases are TGTGCCAGCAGCCAAGAGTATCTCGGGACTTATCAGTACTTC. The chain recombines TRBV14 with TRBJ2-7; tentative D call: TRBD2 (6 bases). Germline assignment: CDR1 SGHDN and CDR2 FVKESK. The V end lost 0 bases, the J end lost 10 bases, and 16 bases lay between the germline ends. CDR3 length: 14 residues. Drawing the rest from reference TRBV14 and TRBJ2-7, the complete variable domain is EAGVTQFPSHSVIEKGQTVTLRCDPISGHDNLYWYRRVMGKEIKFLLHFVKESKQDESGMPNNRFLAERTGGTYSTLKVQPAELEDSGVYFCASSQEYLGTYQYFGPGTRLTVT.